The source of this T cell receptor (beta chain) is a study of graft-versus-host responses after intestinal transplantation. Study outcomes and limitations: Graft-donor T cell macrochimerism in patients accompanied high graft-versus-host to host-versus-graft clonal ratios in allografts.

Data came from immunoSEQ multiplex PCR; TCRdb stores just in-frame clones and leaves some out. Of more than 100,000 clones in the sample, about 93% were seen once. Of note for this clone: Its antigen is as yet unknown.

The CDR3 covers 16 residues. V was clipped by 2 bases and J by 1 base; unmatched bases: 6. CDR1 and CDR2 from the germline V gene are SEHNR and FQNEAQ (reference sequence). This receptor was identified in a human donor who received an intestinal transplant. Sequencing was performed on unstimulated CD4+ T cells sorted from spleen or lymph node cells, taken before intestinal transplant. The genes are TRBV7-9 and TRBJ2-7; 9 bases are shared with TRBD2. CDR3 sequence: CASSLIFAGGSYEQYF. The CDR3, as DNA: TGTGCCAGCAGCTTAATTTTCGCGGGAGGGTCCTACGAGCAGTACTTC.